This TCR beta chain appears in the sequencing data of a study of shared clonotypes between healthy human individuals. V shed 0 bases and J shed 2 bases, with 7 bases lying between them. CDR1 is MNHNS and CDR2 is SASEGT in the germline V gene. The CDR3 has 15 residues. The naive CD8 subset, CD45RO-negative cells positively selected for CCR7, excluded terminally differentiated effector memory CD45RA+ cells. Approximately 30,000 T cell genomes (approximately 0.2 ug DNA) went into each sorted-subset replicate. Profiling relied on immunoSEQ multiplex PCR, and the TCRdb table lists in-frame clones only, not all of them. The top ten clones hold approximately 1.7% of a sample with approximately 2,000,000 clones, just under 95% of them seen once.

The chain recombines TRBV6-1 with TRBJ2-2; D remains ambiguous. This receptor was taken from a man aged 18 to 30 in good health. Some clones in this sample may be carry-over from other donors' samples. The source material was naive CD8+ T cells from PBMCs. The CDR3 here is CASSEARVNTGELFF. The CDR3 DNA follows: TGTGCCAGCAGTGAAGCGCGAGTAAACACCGGGGAGCTGTTTTTT.